The TCR beta chain described here comes from a study of T cells in Graves' hyperthyroidism and ophthalmopathy. Patients affected by ophthalmopathy presented a Clinical Activity Score of at least 3, a NOSPECS grade of at least 4, and disease duration below 3 months. Study conclusions and caveats: The blood repertoire included most of the expanded thyroid clonotypes above 0.001.

With regard to this clonotype: Antigen specificity is unknown. One base away lies a much larger clone, so this may be a sequencing read error.

V shed 7 bases, J shed 6 bases, and the junction held 14 bases outside the gene matches. Germline V gene data show CDR1 as MDHEN and CDR2 as SYDVKM. The CDR3 extends over 17 amino acids. The investigators amplified TCR beta CDR3 regions from RNA transcripts. An initial round of RT-PCR targeting the TCR CDR3 relied on the HTBI primer set. TCRdb re-derived calls from the multiplex PCR reads in MiXCR, one entry per CDR3 protein. This sample has around 360,000 distinct CDR3 sequences, with over 12% found just once. The V gene is TRBV28, the J gene TRBJ2-5; TRBD2 matches at 13 bases. Sequencing was carried out using blood. The clonotype originates from a woman in her sixties or seventies with Graves' ophthalmopathy. The CDR3 nucleotides are TGTGCCAGCACCGGCGGTCGGACTAGCGGGAGTATAAAGACCCAGTACTTC. Its protein is CASTGGRTSGSIKTQYF.